This T cell receptor beta chain is drawn from a study of CXCR3-negative and CXCR3-positive naive CD8 T cells (dated by TCRdb to about 2019). With regard to the full study: In total, 110 million to 150 million TRB reads were obtained, corresponding to roughly 1.5 +/- 0.3 million reads per library. Diversity and physicochemical repertoire analyses were performed on some 10 donors pooled from two independent experiments. Naive subsets from about 5 donors and memory cells from 3 donors were included in the TRBV-TRBJ cluster analysis. Overall results and qualifications from the work: Because surface CD5, which is linked to self-reactivity in mice, was comparable between the naive subsets, TCR interaction strength was also inferred from the physicochemical properties of TRB CDR3s. Freshly isolated PBMCs were used for most assays because CXCR3 expression partially decreased after cryopreservation. Naive CXCR3-negative and CXCR3-positive cells from the same donor showed similar TRBV-TRBJ usage, whereas memory cells showed distinct patterns. Comparably high repertoire diversity was found in both naive subsets, whereas much lower repertoire diversity was found in memory CD8+ T cells. Compared with CXCR3-negative naive cells, CXCR3-positive naive cells had TRB CDR3s with higher hydrophobicity (lower Kidera factor 4), lower energy, and higher strength and volume indices.

Sequencing used a NextSeq 550. The Human TCR Profiling Kit (MiLaboratory) was used to prepare UMI-labeled 5' RACE TRB cDNA libraries. The full amount of extracted RNA was used for cDNA synthesis, and the full amount of resulting cDNA was used for PCR amplification. Libraries were prepared in parallel with an identical number of PCR cycles. Turning to the authors' computational methods: With a requirement of at least two reads per UMI, MIGEC and MiXCR extracted about 50,000 +/- 10,000 unique UMI-labeled TRB cDNA molecules per library. On average, roughly 40,000 +/- 10,000 functional in-frame TRB CDR3 nucleotide clonotypes lacking stop codons were found per library. After downsampling to 5000 UMI-labeled TRB molecules per sample, diversity metrics such as normalized Shannon-Wiener and Chao1 were calculated in VDJtools. VDJtools computed clonotype-size-weighted physicochemical properties of the central five CDR3 residues: interaction energy, strength, volume and Kidera factor 4. The reads underwent TCRdb reprocessing, giving one record for each CDR3 protein sequence and no DNA. TCRdb assigned the V and J calls; the authors' analysis was not used. The sample table gives more than 45,000 distinct CDR3 sequences. The ten largest clones add up to around 0.4% of the sample.

For each CD8+ T cell subset, flow sorting was done in triplicate, and 310,000 or so cells per subset went directly into RLT lysis buffer. Naive CD8+ T cells were defined stringently as CD45RO-CCR7+CD27+CD95- to exclude memory contaminants. Peripheral blood mononuclear cells were isolated from buffy coats using standard density gradient centrifugation. A FACSAria III was used to flow-sort naive CXCR3-negative and CXCR3-positive CD8+ T cells. Total RNA was extracted from sorted cells with an RNeasy Mini Kit. As to this clonotype: Its antigen is not yet known.

The CDR3 runs 18 amino acids, cysteine and phenylalanine included. There is no recorded DNA. The sequencing input was naive CXCR3- CD8+ T cells from blood. The cell subset or site label here, explained by the study, means: CD45RO-CCR7+CD27+CD95- naive CD8+ T cells lacking CXCR3 (TNR3-). The sequence came from a human donor in good health. Some clones in this sample may be carry-over from other donors' samples. The chain was built from TRBV12-3 or TRBV12-4 and TRBJ2-1; TCRdb lists TRBD2, though no DNA is available to test this call. The CDR3 protein sequence reads: CASSLGTSGGGSYNEQFF.